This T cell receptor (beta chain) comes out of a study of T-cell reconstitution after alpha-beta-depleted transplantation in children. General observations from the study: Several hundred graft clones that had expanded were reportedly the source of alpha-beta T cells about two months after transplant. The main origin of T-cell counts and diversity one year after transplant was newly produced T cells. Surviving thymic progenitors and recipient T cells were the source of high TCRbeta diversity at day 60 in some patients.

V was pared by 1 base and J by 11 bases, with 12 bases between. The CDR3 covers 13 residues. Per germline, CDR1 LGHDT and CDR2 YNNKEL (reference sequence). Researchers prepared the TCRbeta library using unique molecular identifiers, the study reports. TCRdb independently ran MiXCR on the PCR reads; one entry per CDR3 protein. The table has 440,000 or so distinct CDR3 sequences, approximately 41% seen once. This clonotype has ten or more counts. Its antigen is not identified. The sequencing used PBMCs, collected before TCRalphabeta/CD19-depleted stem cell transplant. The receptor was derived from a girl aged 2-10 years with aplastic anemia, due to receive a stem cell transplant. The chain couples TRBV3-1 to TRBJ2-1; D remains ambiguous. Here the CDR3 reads CASSQGRVDQQFF. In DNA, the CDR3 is TGTGCCAGCAGCCAAGGCCGTGTGGATCAGCAGTTCTTC.